These 29 T cell receptor beta chains originate from one sample sequenced in a study of T cell responses to AZD1222 COVID-19 vaccine. Assay used: immunoSEQ multiplex PCR; TCRdb lists only in-frame clones, some missing. Among tens of thousands of clones, approximately 90% were seen once, and the ten largest hold around 30%. Sequenced here: peripheral blood, sampled 28 days after the second AZD1222 dose. The receptors derive from an adult who received the AZD1222 COVID-19 vaccine.

This sequence joins TRBV5-6 and TRBJ1-1; 7 nucleotides match TRBD1. From germline, CDR1 is SGHDT and CDR2 YYEEEE. J gave up 5 bases and V 1 base, and 8 bases lay outside the gene matches. This CDR3 is 15 amino acids long. CDR3 coding DNA: TGTGCCAGCAGCTTGTTAACAGGGGAGGGAACTGAAGCTTTCTTT. This translates into CASSLLTGEGTEAFF.

This clone was counted once. The rearrangement uses TRBV6-4 and TRBJ2-1; D call uncertain. Germline V gives CDR1 MRHNA, CDR2 SNTAGT. V was cut by 0 bases and J by 0 bases, with 9 bases left in between. CDR3 size: 16 residues. CDR3 nucleotide sequence: TGTGCCAGCAGTGACTCGACGGAAAGCTCCTACAATGAGCAGTTCTTC. Amino acid sequence: CASSDSTESSYNEQFF.

This clone was seen only a few times. V is TRBV5-1 and J is TRBJ2-7; D is ambiguous. This CDR3 is built from 11 residues. The V end was cut by 0 bases, the J end by 6 bases, with 4 bases between. The germline gives CDR1 SGHRS, CDR2 YFSETQ. The CDR3 here is CASSLGTEQYF. The CDR3 nucleotides are TGCGCCAGCAGCTTGGGCACCGAGCAGTACTTC.

V gene TRBV11-1 combines with J gene TRBJ2-7; a weak D match, TRBD1 (6 bases). V was pared by 5 bases and J by 6 bases, with 14 bases between. The germline gives CDR1 SGHAT, CDR2 FQDESV (reference sequence). The CDR3 is made up of 13 amino acids. Here the CDR3 DNA reads TGTGCCAGCAGCCGAACACAGGGAAGCGAGCAGTACTTC. This translates into CASSRTQGSEQYF.

The chain has TRBV7-3 and TRBJ1-2, with TRBD1 identical over 8 bases. This CDR3 is built from 14 residues. Germline CDR1 is SGHTA and CDR2 is FQGTGA. The V and J ends lost 2 bases and 3 bases, in that order; junction bases with no gene match: 2. The CDR3 region has the DNA TGTGCCAGCAGCTTACAGGGGGCGGACTATGGCTACACCTTC. It yields the protein CASSLQGADYGYTF.

The chain joins TRBV28 to TRBJ1-3; D is unresolved. Trimming pared 2 bases from V and 8 bases from J, leaving 16 bases between. The CDR3 has 15 amino acids. Germline V gene data show CDR1 as MDHEN and CDR2 as SYDVKM. The CDR3 region has the DNA TGTGCCAGCAGTTTAGGAGGGCGGCGGTCGGACACCATATATTTT. Translated, it gives CASSLGGRRSDTIYF.

This chain uses TRBV7-9 with TRBJ2-7; tentatively, D is TRBD2 (6 bases). Germline V lookup: CDR1 SEHNR, CDR2 FQNEAQ (reference sequence). The CDR3 consists of 16 residues. V shed 5 bases and J shed 2 bases, with 19 bases lying between them. The CDR3 region is CASSPARGTGAYEQYF. CDR3 DNA: TGTGCCAGCAGCCCCGCCCGCGGGACGGGGGCCTACGAGCAGTACTTC.

The chain employs TRBV5-1 and TRBJ1-5, with no clear D. This CDR3 is 15 amino acids long. From germline, CDR1 is SGHRS and CDR2 YFSETQ. Trimming left V 0 bases short and J 0 bases short, with 7 bases between. The CDR3 is CASSLEFASNQPQHF. CDR3 DNA sequence: TGCGCCAGCAGCTTGGAATTTGCTAGCAATCAGCCCCAGCATTTT.

The V and J genes are TRBV5-1 and TRBJ2-1, with 7 bases fitting TRBD1. The J segment lost 5 bases and the V segment lost 5 bases, leaving 13 bases of the junction unmatched. The germline CDR1 and CDR2 sequences are SGHRS and YFSETQ. The CDR3 extends over 16 amino acids. CDR3 protein: CASRRPDRDRNNEQFF. DNA for the CDR3: TGCGCCAGCAGGCGCCCGGACCGGGACAGAAACAATGAGCAGTTCTTC.

This chain connects TRBV5-1 to TRBJ2-1, with 11 bases that match TRBD2. Germline V lookup: CDR1 SGHRS, CDR2 YFSETQ. Germline trimming cut 4 bases from V and 8 bases from J; bases unmatched to any gene: 2. This CDR3 comprises 13 residues. The CDR3 loop is CASSIAGGHEQFF. The DNA of the CDR3 is TGCGCCAGCAGCATAGCGGGAGGGCATGAGCAGTTCTTC.

The rearrangement joins TRBV7-9 to TRBJ1-6, with TRBD1 as a possible D gene (6 bases). Germline V gene lookup returns CDR1 SEHNR and CDR2 FQNEAQ (reference sequence). CDR3 length: 16 amino acids. With 2 bases removed from V and 0 bases from J, the gap between germline ends came to 8 bases. CDR3 residues: CASSLTGSSYNSPLHF. The CDR3 DNA sequence: TGTGCCAGCAGCTTAACAGGGAGCTCCTATAATTCACCCCTCCACTTT.

The V and J genes are TRBV19 and TRBJ1-2; possible D gene TRBD1, 6 bases. Trimming pared 6 bases from V and 4 bases from J, leaving 9 bases between. CDR1 LNHDA and CDR2 SQIVND come from the germline V gene (reference sequence). The CDR3 runs 12 residues. As DNA, the CDR3 is TGTGCCAGTAGGCAGGGGAGCTATGGCTACACCTTC. This encodes CASRQGSYGYTF.

The chain recombines TRBV3-1 (or the pseudogene TRBV3-2) with TRBJ2-3; no clear D gene. V gave up 4 bases and J gave up 2 bases, with 7 bases separating them. Germline values: CDR1 LGHDT, CDR2 YNNKEL (reference sequence). The CDR3 covers 13 residues. CDR3 sequence reads: CASSLRPTDTQYF. For the CDR3, the DNA is TGTGCCAGCAGCCTTAGACCCACAGATACGCAGTATTTT.

V and J are TRBV6-2 or TRBV6-3 and TRBJ2-5, with a weak D call TRBD2 (5 bases). The CDR3 covers 11 residues. The V and J ends lost 5 bases and 5 bases respectively, with 6 bases between them. Germline assignment: CDR1 MNHEY and CDR2 SVGEGT. The chain's CDR3 is CASSRGETQYF. The CDR3 DNA is TGTGCCAGCAGTCGCGGGGAGACCCAGTACTTC.

This chain joins TRBV6-1 and TRBJ1-2; 7 bases align to TRBD1. This CDR3 is 13 amino acids long. V shed 3 bases and J 2 bases; nucleotides not matched to a gene: 0. CDR1 is MNHNS and CDR2 is SASEGT in the germline V gene. In nucleotides, the CDR3 is TGTGCCAGCAGTGACAGGGGGAACTATGGCTACACCTTC. Translation gives CASSDRGNYGYTF.

CDR3 DNA sequence: TGTGCCAGCAGCCTTGCGGGAGGGTCGACTACTAACACAGATACGCAGTATTTT. It translates to CASSLAGGSTTNTDTQYF. The chain uses TRBV28 and TRBJ2-3, with 9 bases aligning to TRBD2. CDR3 length: 18 amino acids. The V gene's germline CDR1 is MDHEN and CDR2 SYDVKM. Trimming cost V 6 bases and J 2 bases; bases outside gene matches: 15.

The chain is built from TRBV13 and TRBJ2-1; the match to TRBD2 covers 11 bases. V was clipped by 5 bases and J by 8 bases; unmatched bases: 11. Germline CDR1 reads PRHDT; CDR2 reads FYEKMQ (reference sequence). This CDR3 region has 16 residues. CDR3 amino acids: CASSRPTSGSKDEQFF. The CDR3 DNA reads TGTGCCAGCAGCCGCCCCACTAGCGGGAGTAAGGATGAGCAGTTCTTC.

This sequence joins TRBV2 and TRBJ2-2; D uncertain. Trimming took off 0 bases at V and 4 bases at J, with 6 bases between the two ends. The CDR3 consists of 14 residues. The germline CDR1 and CDR2 sequences are SNHLY and FYNNEI. CDR3 protein: CASSEAEGTGELFF. The CDR3, as DNA: TGTGCCAGCAGTGAAGCGGAAGGCACCGGGGAGCTGTTTTTT.

V usage is TRBV9 and J usage is TRBJ1-6; D is unclear. Germline-derived CDR1 and CDR2 are SGDLS and YYNGEE. This CDR3 region has 15 residues. Trimming stripped 0 bases from V and 5 bases from J, with 9 bases between. The CDR3 protein is CASSVGDGHNSPLHF. Here the CDR3 DNA reads TGTGCCAGCAGCGTAGGCGACGGCCATAATTCACCCCTCCACTTT.

The chain recombines TRBV5-4 with TRBJ1-6, with TRBD1 matching over 9 bases. The CDR3 loop spans 17 amino acids. Trimming took 4 bases from V and 9 from J; bases not matched to a gene: 14. Germline CDR1 is SGHNT and CDR2 is YYREEE (reference sequence). CDR3 sequence: CASSPYYRGRGGSPLHF. The CDR3 region has the DNA TGTGCCAGCAGCCCGTACTACAGGGGGCGAGGCGGTTCACCCCTCCACTTT.

Many counts were recorded for this clone. The chain recombines TRBV5-1 with TRBJ1-4; D gene ambiguous. Trimming cost V 3 bases and J 7 bases, with 16 bases left between them. The germline V gene has CDR1 SGHRS and CDR2 YFSETQ. The length of the CDR3 is 15 residues. The CDR3 DNA is TGCGCCAGCAGCTGGGGTCGGCCGAGTAGTGAAAAACTGTTTTTT. Its protein is CASSWGRPSSEKLFF.

V gene TRBV4-2 combines with J gene TRBJ2-7, with D maybe TRBD1 (6 bases). Trimming removed 2 bases from V and 0 bases from J, with 17 bases in between. The germline gives CDR1 LGHNA, CDR2 YNFKEQ. CDR3 length equals 17 residues. CDR3 DNA: TGTGCCAGCAGCCAAACTACTACAGGGACCCTCTCCTACGAGCAGTACTTC. Amino acids: CASSQTTTGTLSYEQYF.

V gene TRBV2 combines with J gene TRBJ1-4, with 7 bases aligning to TRBD1. The CDR3 has 14 residues. Germline CDR1 is SNHLY and CDR2 is FYNNEI. With 6 bases clipped from V and 8 bases from J, the junction kept 9 bases outside the gene matches. CDR3 bases: TGTGCCAGCAGCCGGACAGGAAACAGCGAAAAACTGTTTTTT. Translation gives CASSRTGNSEKLFF.

CDR3 coding DNA: TGTGCCAGCAGCTTAATCGGGGGCGCGGGAGAAAAACTGTTTTTT. This codes for CASSLIGGAGEKLFF. The genes are TRBV7-2 and TRBJ1-4, with D tentatively TRBD1 (6 bases). With 2 bases removed from V and 8 bases from J, the gap between germline ends came to 15 bases. Germline V lookup: CDR1 SGHTA, CDR2 FQGNSA. The CDR3 length is 15 residues.

The J gene is TRBJ2-1, the V gene TRBV7-9, with 12 bases that match TRBD2. CDR3 size: 16 residues. After removal of 6 bases from V and 5 bases from J, the junction contained 8 bases not matched to a gene. Germline V gene lookup returns CDR1 SEHNR and CDR2 FQNEAQ (reference sequence). CDR3 loop: CASSYTSGRIHNEQFF. In DNA form, the CDR3 reads TGTGCCAGCAGTTATACTAGCGGGAGGATCCACAATGAGCAGTTCTTC.

The chain is built from TRBV18 and TRBJ2-5, with D hard to call. Trimming took 2 bases from V and 8 from J, leaving 9 bases between them. The CDR3 is made up of 12 amino acids. Germline V lookup: CDR1 KGHSH, CDR2 LQKENI. The DNA of the CDR3 is TGTGCCAGCTCACCAGGCCGGAACACCCAGTACTTC. Translated: CASSPGRNTQYF. The entire variable domain, with the rest obtained from reference TRBV18 and TRBJ2-5, is as follows: NAGVMQNPRHLVRRRGQEARLRCSPMKGHSHVYWYRQLPEEGLKFMVYLQKENIIDESGMPKERFSAEFPKEGPSILRIQQVVRGDSAAYFCASSPGRNTQYFGPGTRLLVL.

J is TRBJ2-7 and V is TRBV10-1; possibly TRBD1 or TRBD2 for D (6 bases each). The ends were cut back, 4 bases at V and 4 bases at J, with 11 bases in the middle. Germline V gene lookup returns CDR1 WNHNN and CDR2 SYGVQD (reference sequence). This CDR3 is 13 amino acids long. As DNA, the CDR3 is TGCGCCAGCAGTGTGGGGGGCCAATACGAGCAGTACTTC. As protein: CASSVGGQYEQYF.

The J gene is TRBJ2-6, the V gene TRBV28; weak D call: TRBD2 (6 bases). Trimming stripped 3 bases from V and 2 bases from J, with 8 bases between. The length of the CDR3 is 15 residues. Per germline, CDR1 MDHEN and CDR2 SYDVKM. CDR3 sequence (DNA): TGTGCCAGCAGTTTTGGGGGGACTGGGGCCAACGTCCTGACTTTC. Its translation is CASSFGGTGANVLTF.

The V call is TRBV9, the J call TRBJ1-5, with TRBD1 matching 7 bases. Germline CDR1 and CDR2: SGDLS and YYNGEE. J lost 5 bases, V lost 0 bases, and 5 bases had no gene match. The length of the CDR3 is 15 residues. The CDR3: CASSVDGQGDQPQHF. Written as DNA, the CDR3 is TGTGCCAGCAGCGTAGATGGCCAGGGGGATCAGCCCCAGCATTTT.